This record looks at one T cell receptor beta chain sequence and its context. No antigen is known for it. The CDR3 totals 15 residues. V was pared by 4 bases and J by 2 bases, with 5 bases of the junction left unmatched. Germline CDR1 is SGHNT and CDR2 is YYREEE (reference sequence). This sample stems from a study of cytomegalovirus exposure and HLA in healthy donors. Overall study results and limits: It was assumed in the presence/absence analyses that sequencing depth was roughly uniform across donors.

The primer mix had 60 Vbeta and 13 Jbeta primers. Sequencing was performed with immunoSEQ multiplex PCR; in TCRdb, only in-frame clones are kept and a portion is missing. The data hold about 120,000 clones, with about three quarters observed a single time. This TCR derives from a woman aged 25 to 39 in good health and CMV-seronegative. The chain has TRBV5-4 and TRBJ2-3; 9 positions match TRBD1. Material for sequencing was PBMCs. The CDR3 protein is CASSMGTGNTDTQYF. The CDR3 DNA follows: TGTGCCAGCAGCATGGGGACAGGGAACACAGATACGCAGTATTTT.